Listed here are 5 T cell receptor beta chains from one sample, sequenced in a study of T cells in Graves' hyperthyroidism and ophthalmopathy. Amplified regions were TCR beta CDR3 sequences from RNA transcripts. First-round RT-PCR with HTBI primers amplified the TCR CDR3 region. TCRdb re-called the multiplex PCR reads through MiXCR, storing one row per CDR3 protein. The sample lists around 520,000 distinct CDR3 sequences, around 22% occurring once. The sequencing sample was made of blood. These receptor sequences come from a woman under 40 with Graves' ophthalmopathy.

This clonotype has ten or more counts. This chain uses TRBV10-2 with TRBJ2-7; 7 bases are a match to TRBD1. The germline V gene encodes CDR1 WSHSY and CDR2 SAAADI. This CDR3 spans 15 amino acids. V dropped 1 base and J dropped 2; count of bases not matched to a gene: 5. This CDR3 is CASSEWGTATYEQYF. The CDR3 DNA sequence: TGCGCCAGCAGTGAGTGGGGGACAGCCACCTACGAGCAGTACTTC.

This clonotype was seen many times. The chain links TRBV5-1 to TRBJ2-4, with D possibly matching TRBD2 (5 bases). Trimming took off 0 bases at V and 0 bases at J, with 13 bases between the two ends. Germline V gene sequence: CDR1 SGHRS, CDR2 YFSETQ. There are 17 residues in the CDR3. CDR3 sequence reads: CASSLVSGSLAKNIQYF. DNA of the CDR3: TGCGCCAGCAGCTTGGTGTCGGGGAGCCTAGCCAAAAACATTCAGTACTTC.

The V call is TRBV6-5, the J call TRBJ1-1; the match to TRBD1 covers 7 bases. The CDR3 runs to 13 residues. Trimming removed 0 bases from V and 10 bases from J; junction bases left unmatched: 5. The germline CDR1 and CDR2 sequences are MNHEY and SVGAGI. The CDR3 loop is CASSYSRGQGAFF. The CDR3 region has the DNA TGTGCCAGCAGTTACTCGAGGGGGCAGGGAGCTTTCTTT.

This clonotype appeared many times. The chain carries TRBV27 and TRBJ1-5; TRBD1 matches 9 bases. Germline CDR1 and CDR2: MNHEY and SMNVEV (reference sequence). V dropped 7 bases and J dropped 4; count of bases not matched to a gene: 8. This CDR3 spans 15 amino acids. CDR3 coding DNA: TGTGCCAGCACCCCGAGAGGACAGGGGAATCAGCCCCAGCATTTT. It is translated as CASTPRGQGNQPQHF.

This clonotype was seen repeatedly, ten times or more. Germline is not matched at one junction end, which may reflect a read error. The chain carries TRBV4-1 and TRBJ2-7; D uncertain. This CDR3 has 14 amino acids. Germline CDR1 reads MGHRA; CDR2 reads YSYEKL. CDR3: CASSQDLGSYEQYF. In nucleotides, the CDR3 is TGTGCCAGCAGCCAAGACCTCGGCTCCTACGAGCAGTACTTC.